One and the same sample provided the 30 T cell receptor beta chains below, sequenced in a study of shared clonotypes between healthy human individuals (dated by TCRdb to 2019 to 2021). Library creation used the immunoSEQ multiplex PCR assay. The source is immuneACCESS, and TCRdb retained only in-frame sequences with V and J called. Part of the clones is not carried over; for the studies checked, unresolved V genes explain less than half of this, and the remainder is unexplained. The table for this sample lists 1,100,000 or so clones; approximately 80% of them were counted only once. More than 0.45% of the sample lies in the top ten. Sequencing was done on a sample of memory CD4+ T cells from PBMCs. In light of the paper, this sample's cell subset or site label describes: CD45RA-negative fraction. The origin of the receptors is a man younger than 35 in good health. Some clones in this sample may be carry-over from other donors' samples.

This clone was counted between two and nine times. J is TRBJ1-4 and V is TRBV6-1; no clear D gene. With 6 bases removed from V and 8 bases from J, the gap between germline ends came to 10 bases. This CDR3 is built from 12 residues. The germline gives CDR1 MNHNS, CDR2 SASEGT. CDR3 coding DNA: TGTGCCAGCAGGCTCATCGGGGAAAAACTGTTTTTT. It yields the protein CASRLIGEKLFF.

The rearrangement uses TRBV6-5 and TRBJ2-1; no firm D call. This CDR3 has 12 residues. Germline-derived CDR1 and CDR2 are MNHEY and SVGAGI. V lost 7 bases and J 4 bases, leaving 8 bases between the germline ends. CDR3: CASTGNYNEQFF. The CDR3 nucleotides are TGTGCCAGCACCGGTAATTACAATGAGCAGTTCTTC.

CDR3 sequence reads: CASSPREGQGYNEQFF. DNA of the CDR3: TGTGCCAGCAGCCCAAGGGAGGGACAGGGGTACAATGAGCAGTTCTTC. This sequence joins TRBV14 and TRBJ2-1, with TRBD1 matching 10 bases. The CDR3 loop spans 16 amino acids. Trimming at V came to 4 bases and at J to 4 bases, leaving 7 bases not matched to a gene. Germline CDR1 and CDR2: SGHDN and FVKESK. The complete variable domain, with remaining parts taken from reference TRBV14 and TRBJ2-1, reads EAGVTQFPSHSVIEKGQTVTLRCDPISGHDNLYWYRRVMGKEIKFLLHFVKESKQDESGMPNNRFLAERTGGTYSTLKVQPAELEDSGVYFCASSPREGQGYNEQFFGPGTRLTVL.

J is TRBJ2-1 and V is TRBV30; a weak D match, TRBD2 (7 bases). Trimming removed 5 bases at V and 8 bases at J, with 16 bases between. The CDR3 extends over 13 amino acids. The germline gives CDR1 GTSNPN, CDR2 SVGIG (reference sequence). DNA of the CDR3: TGTGCCTGGTCTAGCGGACAGACTGATGAGCAGTTCTTC. Translation: CAWSSGQTDEQFF.

This chain connects TRBV6-1 to TRBJ2-1; 7 bases are shared with TRBD2. CDR3 length equals 14 residues. Trimming at V came to 10 bases and at J to 2 bases, leaving 8 bases not matched to a gene. Germline-derived CDR1 and CDR2 are MNHNS and SASEGT. CDR3 nucleotide sequence: TGTGCCACTCCAGGACTAGTTCCCTACAATGAGCAGTTCTTC. It is translated as CATPGLVPYNEQFF.

The chain joins TRBV9 to TRBJ2-6; 8 bases align to TRBD1. The germline gives CDR1 SGDLS, CDR2 YYNGEE. The CDR3 is 16 amino acids. J was trimmed by 1 base and V by 3 bases; bases with no gene match: 3. The CDR3 nucleotides are TGTGCCAGCAGCGGGGACAGGTGGTCTGGGGCCAACGTCCTGACTTTC. Its protein product is CASSGDRWSGANVLTF.

The rearrangement uses TRBV11-3 and TRBJ2-1, with D maybe TRBD2 (6 bases). The germline CDR1 and CDR2 sequences are SGHNT and YENEEA. The CDR3 covers 17 residues. V lost 5 bases and J 3 bases, leaving 20 bases between the germline ends. The CDR3 region has the DNA TGTGCCAGCAGCGTTCGATCGGAGGGAATGGGCTACAATGAGCAGTTCTTC. Protein sequence: CASSVRSEGMGYNEQFF.

This sequence joins TRBV9 and TRBJ2-5, with unresolved D. The germline V and J ends were trimmed by 0 bases and 0 bases, with 6 bases remaining between them. From germline, CDR1 is SGDLS and CDR2 YYNGEE. The CDR3 runs to 14 residues. This CDR3 reads CASSVGNYQETQYF. The CDR3 nucleotides read TGTGCCAGCAGCGTAGGGAATTACCAAGAGACCCAGTACTTC. Based on the CDR3 plus reference TRBV9 and TRBJ2-5, the full variable domain is DSGVTQTPKHLITATGQRVTLRCSPRSGDLSVYWYQQSLDQGLQFLIQYYNGEERAKGNILERFSAQQFPDLHSELNLSSLELGDSALYFCASSVGNYQETQYFGPGTRLLVL.

Comment on this clone: A junction end diverges from the germline sequence, so it may reflect a read error. The rearrangement uses TRBV6-5 and TRBJ2-2, with D perhaps matching TRBD1 (6 bases). CDR1 is MNHEY, CDR2 SVGAGI, per germline. CDR3 length: 16 residues. The CDR3 is CASTYLRGSNTGELFF. The CDR3 coding sequence is TGTGCCAGCACTTACCTCAGGGGATCGAACACCGGGGAGCTGTTTTTT.

Of note for this clone: The likely explanation is a read error, given a far larger clone one base away. This sample also contains other DNA sequences that code for the same CDR3. The chain combines TRBV5-4 with TRBJ2-3, with D unclear. V was clipped by 1 base and J by 2 bases, with 2 bases between them. The CDR3 has 12 residues. Germline-derived CDR1 and CDR2 are SGHNT and YYREEE (reference sequence). This CDR3 is CASSLTTDTQYF. The CDR3 region has the DNA TGTGCCAGCAGCTTGACCACAGATACGCAGTATTTT.

As to this clone: In the same sample, other DNA sequences code for this CDR3. This chain connects TRBV9 to TRBJ1-3; no definite D call. This CDR3 comprises 13 residues. V lost 0 bases, J lost 1 base, and 2 bases lay in between. CDR1 is SGDLS, CDR2 YYNGEE, per germline. The CDR3 DNA reads as TGTGCCAGCAGCGTAGGGTCTGGAAACACCATATATTTT. Its protein is CASSVGSGNTIYF.

The rearrangement uses TRBV7-3 and TRBJ1-1; 8 nucleotides agree with TRBD1. The CDR3 runs to 16 residues. V was clipped by 5 bases and J by 5 bases; unmatched bases: 13. Per germline, CDR1 SGHTA and CDR2 FQGTGA. CDR3 in DNA: TGTGCCAGCAGCCGACGCCGACAGGGGTTGAGGACTGAAGCTTTCTTT. Its translation: CASSRRRQGLRTEAFF. Based on the CDR3 plus reference TRBV7-3 and TRBJ1-1, the full variable domain is GAGVSQTPSNKVTEKGKYVELRCDPISGHTALYWYRQSLGQGPEFLIYFQGTGAADDSGLPNDRFFAVRPEGSVSTLKIQRTERGDSAVYLCASSRRRQGLRTEAFFGQGTRLTVV.

This clone has more than one count but fewer than ten. Other nucleotide sequences in the sample specify the same CDR3. The V call is TRBV9, the J call TRBJ2-3, with unresolved D. Germline V gives CDR1 SGDLS, CDR2 YYNGEE. This CDR3 comprises 13 residues. V was cut by 0 bases and J by 5 bases, with 7 bases left in between. For the CDR3, the DNA is TGTGCCAGCAGCGTAGCCCCGGGAGATACGCAGTATTTT. Its protein is CASSVAPGDTQYF. Using reference TRBV9 and TRBJ2-3 for the parts outside the CDR3, the full variable domain is DSGVTQTPKHLITATGQRVTLRCSPRSGDLSVYWYQQSLDQGLQFLIQYYNGEERAKGNILERFSAQQFPDLHSELNLSSLELGDSALYFCASSVAPGDTQYFGPGTRLTVL.

This rearrangement joins TRBV28 to TRBJ2-6; possible D gene TRBD2, 5 bases. The CDR3 runs to 18 residues. Germline loops: CDR1 MDHEN, CDR2 SYDVKM. The V end was cut by 4 bases, the J end by 0 bases, with 16 bases between. In DNA, the CDR3 is TGTGCCAGCAGTTCGTGGACTGCAGACTACTCTGGGGCCAACGTCCTGACTTTC. Amino acids: CASSSWTADYSGANVLTF.

The chain couples TRBV6-1 to TRBJ1-2; D gene ambiguous. The CDR3 is 15 residues long. Germline V CDR1 and CDR2: MNHNS, SASEGT. Trimming shortened V by 4 bases and J by 5 bases, and 17 bases separated the two germline ends. CDR3 bases: TGTGCCAGCAGTGCCATCCACGGAACGGGGTATGGCTACACCTTC. Translated: CASSAIHGTGYGYTF.

About this clone: This sample also contains other DNA sequences that code for the same CDR3. The chain couples TRBV6-1 to TRBJ1-5, with 9 bases aligning to TRBD1. V shed 4 bases, J shed 6 bases, and the junction held 1 base outside the gene matches. The CDR3 totals 13 residues. Germline V lookup: CDR1 MNHNS, CDR2 SASEGT. CDR3 amino acids: CASSVTGGQPQHF. As DNA, the CDR3 is TGTGCCAGCAGTGTGACAGGGGGTCAGCCCCAGCATTTT.

This clone was detected once. The J gene is TRBJ2-4, the V gene TRBV14; 16 bases map to TRBD2. The CDR3 is made up of 19 amino acids. The junction had 7 bases not matched to a gene; V was cut back by 4 bases and J by 1 base. CDR1 is SGHDN and CDR2 is FVKESK in the germline V gene. The CDR3 DNA follows: TGTGCCAGCAGCCCTACAGGGACTAGCGGGAGGGCTGCCAAAAACATTCAGTACTTC. Its protein product is CASSPTGTSGRAAKNIQYF.

The chain couples TRBV5-1 to TRBJ1-4; TRBD1 matches 8 bases. V shed 4 bases, J shed 4 bases, and the junction held 9 bases outside the gene matches. Germline loops: CDR1 SGHRS, CDR2 YFSETQ. This CDR3 region has 16 residues. CDR3 sequence reads: CASSPTQGGLNEKLFF. The CDR3 DNA sequence: TGCGCCAGCAGCCCGACACAGGGGGGCCTTAATGAAAAACTGTTTTTT.

This chain links TRBV7-7 with TRBJ1-4; no clear D gene. The germline V and J ends were trimmed by 3 bases and 1 base, with 9 bases remaining between them. Germline values: CDR1 SSHAT, CDR2 FNYEAQ (reference sequence). The CDR3 is 15 amino acids. The DNA for the CDR3 is TGTGCCAGCAGCTTGGTAGCTGGAACTAATGAAAAACTGTTTTTT. Its protein product is CASSLVAGTNEKLFF.

This sequence joins TRBV28 and TRBJ1-1; D unresolved. CDR1 and CDR2 from the germline V gene are MDHEN and SYDVKM. The V and J ends lost 6 bases and 9 bases respectively, with 14 bases between them. The CDR3 consists of 12 residues. CDR3 in DNA: TGTGCCAGCAGCCCGCCCGCAGGCCAAGCTTTCTTT. This codes for CASSPPAGQAFF.

V usage is TRBV6-4 and J usage is TRBJ2-1; D call uncertain. The V gene lost 2 bases and the J gene lost 5 bases, with 7 bases spanning the gap. CDR1 is MRHNA and CDR2 is SNTAGT in the germline V gene. The CDR3 is made up of 13 amino acids. CDR3 sequence (DNA): TGTGCCAGCAGTGACCGGACCAACAATGAGCAGTTCTTC. Amino acid sequence: CASSDRTNNEQFF.

On this clone: Other DNA variants within this sample encode the same CDR3. The chain couples TRBV5-1 to TRBJ2-7; D ambiguous. Trimming took 0 bases from V and 3 from J, leaving 7 bases between them. The germline V gene encodes CDR1 SGHRS and CDR2 YFSETQ. The CDR3 contains 13 residues. The CDR3 sequence: CASSLALNYEQYF. CDR3 DNA: TGCGCCAGCAGCTTGGCGTTAAACTACGAGCAGTACTTC. Looking up the rest from reference TRBV5-1 and TRBJ2-7 gives the full variable domain: KAGVTQTPRYLIKTRGQQVTLSCSPISGHRSVSWYQQTPGQGLQFLFEYFSETQRNKGNFPGRFSGRQFSNSRSEMNVSTLELGDSALYLCASSLALNYEQYFGPGTRLTVT.

Only a few counts were recorded for this clone. The rearrangement links TRBV7-9 to TRBJ1-1; D gene unclear. Germline lookup yields CDR1 SEHNR and CDR2 FQNEAQ (reference sequence). V dropped 2 bases and J dropped 1 base, with 8 bases sitting between them. The CDR3 has 14 residues. Here the CDR3 reads CASSLQNGNTEAFF. In DNA, the CDR3 is TGTGCCAGCAGCTTACAGAACGGGAACACTGAAGCTTTCTTT.

This clone was seen at least ten times. The V and J genes are TRBV19 and TRBJ1-2; 8 nucleotides line up with TRBD1. The V and J ends lost 6 bases and 2 bases, in that order; junction bases with no gene match: 8. CDR3 length: 15 amino acids. Germline-derived CDR1 and CDR2 are LNHDA and SQIVND (reference sequence). CDR3 sequence reads: CASSHFPGGNYGYTF. The CDR3 coding sequence is TGTGCCAGTAGCCACTTCCCAGGGGGCAACTATGGCTACACCTTC. Based on the CDR3 plus reference TRBV19 and TRBJ1-2, the full variable domain is DGGITQSPKYLFRKEGQNVTLSCEQNLNHDAMYWYRQDPGQGLRLIYYSQIVNDFQKGDIAEGYSVSREKKESFPLTVTSAQKNPTAFYLCASSHFPGGNYGYTFGSGTRLTVV.

This clone was recorded once. This chain links TRBV6-6 with TRBJ2-7; D possibly matches TRBD1 or TRBD2 (5 bases each). The length of the CDR3 is 13 residues. V gave up 5 bases and J gave up 1 base, with 9 bases separating them. Germline lookup yields CDR1 MNHNY and CDR2 SVGAGI (reference sequence). The CDR3 DNA sequence: TGTGCCAGCAGTCGAGGGGAGTCCTACGAGCAGTACTTC. It codes for CASSRGESYEQYF.

This clone turned up a few times. This rearrangement joins TRBV6-6 to TRBJ1-1, with 7 bases that match TRBD1. This CDR3 spans 15 amino acids. The J segment lost 2 bases and the V segment lost 6 bases, leaving 9 bases of the junction unmatched. CDR1 and CDR2 (germline): MNHNY, SVGAGI (reference sequence). CDR3 sequence: CASRPRDSYNTEAFF. The CDR3 nucleotides read TGTGCCAGCAGGCCTAGGGACAGCTACAACACTGAAGCTTTCTTT.

The chain employs TRBV11-2 and TRBJ2-1; tentative D call: TRBD2 (5 bases). Germline V CDR1 and CDR2: SGHAT, FQNNGV. Trimming shortened V by 1 base and J by 9 bases, and 7 bases separated the two germline ends. This CDR3 is 12 amino acids long. CDR3 sequence: CASSLGRGEQFF. For the CDR3, the DNA is TGTGCCAGCAGCTTAGGCCGGGGTGAGCAGTTCTTC.

The CDR3: CASSLAPSGSLRDTQYF. DNA of the CDR3: TGTGCCAGCAGCTTAGCACCTAGCGGGAGTCTCCGCGATACGCAGTATTTT. The chain combines TRBV11-3 with TRBJ2-3; 10 nucleotides match TRBD2. The germline CDR1 and CDR2 sequences are SGHNT and YENEEA. V shed 1 base, J shed 6 bases, and the junction held 10 bases outside the gene matches. The CDR3 contains 17 residues.

The chain links TRBV18 to TRBJ2-1; 9 bases match TRBD1. The CDR3 length is 16 residues. Germline loops: CDR1 KGHSH, CDR2 LQKENI. V lost 5 bases and J lost 9; bases outside the gene matches: 14. CDR3 in amino acids: CASSSSPGQGGFEQFF. CDR3 coding DNA: TGTGCCAGCTCATCAAGCCCGGGACAGGGAGGGTTTGAGCAGTTCTTC. The complete variable domain, with remaining parts taken from reference TRBV18 and TRBJ2-1, reads NAGVMQNPRHLVRRRGQEARLRCSPMKGHSHVYWYRQLPEEGLKFMVYLQKENIIDESGMPKERFSAEFPKEGPSILRIQQVVRGDSAAYFCASSSSPGQGGFEQFFGPGTRLTVL.

This clone was picked up one time. The genes are TRBV9 and TRBJ2-3; no clear D. V dropped 0 bases and J dropped 6 bases, with 8 bases sitting between them. This CDR3 comprises 13 residues. CDR1 is SGDLS, CDR2 YYNGEE, per germline. CDR3 bases: TGTGCCAGCAGCGTAGGGTTGGGGGATACGCAGTATTTT. It specifies CASSVGLGDTQYF.